The present TCR beta chain was sequenced within a study of human T cells and chemical hapten exposure. Overall study findings and caveats: Donors' alopecia may make their immune response differ from healthy people's. Expanded TCR sets contained significantly more large CDR3 similarity clusters than controls.

There are 15 residues in the CDR3. Trimming pared 3 bases from V and 3 bases from J, leaving 12 bases between. Germline V lookup: CDR1 LGHNA, CDR2 YSLEER. Time point noted: patch test 1, 2 weeks after DPC sensitization. Indicated treatment: therapeutic diphenylcyclopropenone sensitization with weekly scalp DPC. Participating donors were patients with alopecia, aged 18 to 70 years, considered appropriate candidates for DPC. This clonotype was detected many times. What it binds is unknown. Each CDR3 protein gets one entry after TCRdb re-called the RACE reads with MiXCR. The sample has some 340,000 distinct CDR3 sequences; around 7% are singletons.

This chain uses TRBV4-3 with TRBJ1-5; D is unresolved. The material was whole blood, obtained in connection with sensitization to the hapten diphenylcyclopropenone (DPC). The TCR sequence derives from a woman aged 18-35 years with alopecia areata. Some clones in this sample may be carry-over from other donors' samples. This CDR3 reads CASSHVLNSNQPQHF. The CDR3 nucleotides are TGCGCCAGCAGCCACGTCCTGAATTCCAATCAGCCCCAGCATTTT.